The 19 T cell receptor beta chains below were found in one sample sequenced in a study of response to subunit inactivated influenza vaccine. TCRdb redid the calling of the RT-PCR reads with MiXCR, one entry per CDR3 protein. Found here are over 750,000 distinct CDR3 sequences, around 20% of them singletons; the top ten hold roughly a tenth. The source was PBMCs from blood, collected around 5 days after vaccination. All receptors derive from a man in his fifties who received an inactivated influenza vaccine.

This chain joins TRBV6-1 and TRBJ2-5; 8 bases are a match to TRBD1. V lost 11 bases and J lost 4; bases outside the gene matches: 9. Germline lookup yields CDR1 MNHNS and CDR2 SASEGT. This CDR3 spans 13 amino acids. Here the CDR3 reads CAVAGTGVETQYF. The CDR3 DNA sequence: TGTGCCGTGGCGGGGACAGGAGTAGAGACCCAGTACTTC.

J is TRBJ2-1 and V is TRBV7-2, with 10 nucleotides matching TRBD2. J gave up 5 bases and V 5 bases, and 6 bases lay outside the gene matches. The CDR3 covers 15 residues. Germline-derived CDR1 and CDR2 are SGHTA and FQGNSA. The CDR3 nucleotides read TGTGCCAGCAGCCTGAGACTAGCGGGCCACAATGAGCAGTTCTTC. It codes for CASSLRLAGHNEQFF.

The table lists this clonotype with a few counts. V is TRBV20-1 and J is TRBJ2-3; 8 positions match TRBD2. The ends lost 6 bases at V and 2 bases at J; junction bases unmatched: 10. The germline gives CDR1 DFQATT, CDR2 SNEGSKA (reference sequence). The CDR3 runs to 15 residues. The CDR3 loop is CSAPLSGITTDTQYF. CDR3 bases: TGCAGTGCCCCGCTTAGCGGGATAACCACAGATACGCAGTATTTT.

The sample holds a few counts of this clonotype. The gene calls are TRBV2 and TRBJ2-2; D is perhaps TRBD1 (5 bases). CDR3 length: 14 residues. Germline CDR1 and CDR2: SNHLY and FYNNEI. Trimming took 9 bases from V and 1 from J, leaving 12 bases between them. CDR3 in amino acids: CARALTENTGELFF. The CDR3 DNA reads TGTGCCAGGGCCCTGACAGAGAACACCGGGGAGCTGTTTTTT. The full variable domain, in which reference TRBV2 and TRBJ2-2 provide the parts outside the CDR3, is EPEVTQTPSHQVTQMGQEVILRCVPISNHLYFYWYRQILGQKVEFLVSFYNNEISEKSEIFDDQFSVERPDGSNFTLKIRSTKLEDSAMYFCARALTENTGELFFGEGSRLTVL.

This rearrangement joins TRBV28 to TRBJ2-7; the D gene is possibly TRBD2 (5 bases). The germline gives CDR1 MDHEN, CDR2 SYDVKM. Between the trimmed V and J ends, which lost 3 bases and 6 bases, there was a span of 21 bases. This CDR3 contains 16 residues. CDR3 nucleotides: TGTGCCAGCAGTTTCCAGGCCACTAGACACCCTATCGAGCAGTACTTC. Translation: CASSFQATRHPIEQYF.

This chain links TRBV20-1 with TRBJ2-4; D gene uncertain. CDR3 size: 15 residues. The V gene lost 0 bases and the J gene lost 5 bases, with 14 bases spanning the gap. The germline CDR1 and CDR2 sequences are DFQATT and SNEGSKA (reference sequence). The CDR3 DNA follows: TGCAGTGCTAGAGAGGGTGCCCCCGGCCAAAACATTCAGTACTTC. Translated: CSAREGAPGQNIQYF.

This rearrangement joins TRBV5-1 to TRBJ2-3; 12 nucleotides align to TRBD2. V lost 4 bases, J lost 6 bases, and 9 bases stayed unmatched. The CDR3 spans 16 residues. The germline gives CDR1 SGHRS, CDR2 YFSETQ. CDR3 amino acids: CASSIQLAGGIDTQYF. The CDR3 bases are TGCGCCAGCAGCATACAACTAGCGGGGGGTATCGATACGCAGTATTTT. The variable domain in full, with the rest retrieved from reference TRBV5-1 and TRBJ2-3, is KAGVTQTPRYLIKTRGQQVTLSCSPISGHRSVSWYQQTPGQGLQFLFEYFSETQRNKGNFPGRFSGRQFSNSRSEMNVSTLELGDSALYLCASSIQLAGGIDTQYFGPGTRLTVL.

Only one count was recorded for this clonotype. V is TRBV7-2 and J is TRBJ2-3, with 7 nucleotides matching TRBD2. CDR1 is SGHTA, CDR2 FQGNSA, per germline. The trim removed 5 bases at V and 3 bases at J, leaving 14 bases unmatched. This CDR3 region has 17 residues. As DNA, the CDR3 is TGTGCCAGCAGCCCCGACCCCCTCCGGGGGGTTACAGATACGCAGTATTTT. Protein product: CASSPDPLRGVTDTQYF.

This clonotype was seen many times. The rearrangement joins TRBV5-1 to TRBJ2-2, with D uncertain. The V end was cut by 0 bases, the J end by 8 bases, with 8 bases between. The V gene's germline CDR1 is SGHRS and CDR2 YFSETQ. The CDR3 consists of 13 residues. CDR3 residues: CASSLVLAGELFF. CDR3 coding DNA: TGCGCCAGCAGCTTGGTGTTAGCTGGGGAGCTGTTTTTT.

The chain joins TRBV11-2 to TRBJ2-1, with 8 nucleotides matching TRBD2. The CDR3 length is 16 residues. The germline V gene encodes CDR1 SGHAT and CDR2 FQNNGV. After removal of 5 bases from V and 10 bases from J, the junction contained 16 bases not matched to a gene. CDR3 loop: CASSISGSYSMIEQFF. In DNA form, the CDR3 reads TGTGCCAGCAGCATAAGCGGGAGCTATTCAATGATCGAGCAGTTCTTC.

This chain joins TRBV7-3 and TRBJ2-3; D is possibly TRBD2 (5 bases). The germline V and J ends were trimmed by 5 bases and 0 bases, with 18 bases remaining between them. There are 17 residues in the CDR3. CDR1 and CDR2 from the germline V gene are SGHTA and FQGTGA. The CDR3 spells CASSPTPPRASTDTQYF. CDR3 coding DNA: TGTGCCAGCAGCCCAACTCCCCCGCGGGCTAGCACAGATACGCAGTATTTT.

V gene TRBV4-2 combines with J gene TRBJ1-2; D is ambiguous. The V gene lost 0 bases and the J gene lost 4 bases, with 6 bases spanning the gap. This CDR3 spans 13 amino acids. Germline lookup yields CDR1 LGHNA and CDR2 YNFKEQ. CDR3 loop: CASSQDGPYGYTF. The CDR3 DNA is TGTGCCAGCAGCCAAGATGGGCCCTATGGCTACACCTTC.

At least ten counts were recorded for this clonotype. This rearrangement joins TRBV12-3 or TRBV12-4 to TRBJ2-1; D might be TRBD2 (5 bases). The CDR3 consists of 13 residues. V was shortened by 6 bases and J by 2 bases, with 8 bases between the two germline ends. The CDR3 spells CASRFGAYNEQFF. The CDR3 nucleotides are TGTGCCAGCAGATTCGGGGCCTACAATGAGCAGTTCTTC.

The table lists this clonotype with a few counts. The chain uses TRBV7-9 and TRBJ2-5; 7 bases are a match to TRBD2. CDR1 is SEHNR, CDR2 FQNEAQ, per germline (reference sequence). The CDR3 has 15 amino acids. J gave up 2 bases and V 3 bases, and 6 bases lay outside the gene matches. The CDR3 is CASSFPGGIQETQYF. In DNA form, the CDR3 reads TGTGCCAGCAGCTTTCCGGGAGGAATACAAGAGACCCAGTACTTC.

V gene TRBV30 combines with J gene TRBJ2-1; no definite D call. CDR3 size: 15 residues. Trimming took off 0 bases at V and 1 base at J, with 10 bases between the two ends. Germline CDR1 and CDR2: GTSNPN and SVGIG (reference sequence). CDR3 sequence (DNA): TGTGCCTGGAGTGTACGTGGCAGTTCCTACAATGAGCAGTTCTTC. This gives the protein CAWSVRGSSYNEQFF.

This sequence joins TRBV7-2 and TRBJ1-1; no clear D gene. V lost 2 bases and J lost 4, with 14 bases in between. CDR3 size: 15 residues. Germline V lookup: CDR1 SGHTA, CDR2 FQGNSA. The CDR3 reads CASSLNSARSTEAFF. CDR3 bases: TGTGCCAGCAGCTTAAATTCGGCCCGAAGCACTGAAGCTTTCTTT.

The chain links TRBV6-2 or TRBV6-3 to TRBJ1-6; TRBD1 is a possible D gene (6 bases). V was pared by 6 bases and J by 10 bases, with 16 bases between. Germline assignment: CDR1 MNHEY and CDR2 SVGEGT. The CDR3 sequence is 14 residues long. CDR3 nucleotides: TGTGCCAGCAGCCTACCGGGACATCAGTCACCCCTCCACTTT. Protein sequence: CASSLPGHQSPLHF.

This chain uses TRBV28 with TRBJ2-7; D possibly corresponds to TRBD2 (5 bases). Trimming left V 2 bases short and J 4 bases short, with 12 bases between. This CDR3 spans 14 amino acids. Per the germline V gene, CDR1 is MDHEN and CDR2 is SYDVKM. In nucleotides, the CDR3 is TGTGCCAGCAGTTTAGAGGAGGCTCGGTACGAGCAGTACTTC. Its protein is CASSLEEARYEQYF.

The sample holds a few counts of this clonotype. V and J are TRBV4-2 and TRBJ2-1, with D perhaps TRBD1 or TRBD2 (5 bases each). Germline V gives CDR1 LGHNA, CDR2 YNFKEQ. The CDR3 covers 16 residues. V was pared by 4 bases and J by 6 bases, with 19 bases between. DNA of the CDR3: TGTGCCAGCAGCCGGAACCGGGACCACAAAATCAATGAGCAGTTCTTC. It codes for CASSRNRDHKINEQFF.